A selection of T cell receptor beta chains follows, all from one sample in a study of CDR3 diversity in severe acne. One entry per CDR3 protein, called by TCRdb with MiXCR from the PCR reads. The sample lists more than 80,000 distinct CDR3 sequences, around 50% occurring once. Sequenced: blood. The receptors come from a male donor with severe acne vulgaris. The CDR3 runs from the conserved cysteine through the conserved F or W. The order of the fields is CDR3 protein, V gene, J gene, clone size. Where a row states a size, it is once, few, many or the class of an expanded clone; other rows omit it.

CDR3 protein: CASSQERGTDISYF
V gene: TRBV14
J gene: TRBJ2-7
clone size: many

CDR3 protein: CASRRIGGGLYGYTF
V gene: TRBV5-8
J gene: TRBJ1-2
clone size: -

CDR3 protein: CASSPWTRGNPESSYNEQFF
V gene: TRBV5-1
J gene: TRBJ2-1
clone size: many

CDR3 protein: CASSPRGTETGELFF
V gene: TRBV7-9
J gene: TRBJ2-2
clone size: few

CDR3 protein: CASSPGGLATCEQCF
V gene: TRBV5-1
J gene: TRBJ2-7
clone size: -

CDR3 protein: CASSSRDREGDTQYF
V gene: TRBV7-9
J gene: TRBJ2-3
clone size: -

CDR3 protein: CASSLGGGEQPQHF
V gene: TRBV7-2
J gene: TRBJ1-5
clone size: many

CDR3 protein: CASSSDSFRDEQYF
V gene: TRBV11-2
J gene: TRBJ2-7
clone size: once

CDR3 protein: CSVGGGDNEQFF
V gene: TRBV29-1
J gene: TRBJ2-1
clone size: -

CDR3 protein: CASSGTGIPYEQYF
V gene: TRBV7-2
J gene: TRBJ2-7
clone size: -

CDR3 protein: CASSLRLAGLTDTQYF
V gene: TRBV7-8
J gene: TRBJ2-3
clone size: many

CDR3 protein: CASTELAGGRDEQSF
V gene: TRBV6-2/TRBV6-3
J gene: TRBJ2-1
clone size: once

CDR3 protein: CASSEVLLSTDTQYF
V gene: TRBV10-2
J gene: TRBJ2-3
clone size: -

CDR3 protein: CSVYRGEAFF
V gene: TRBV29-1
J gene: TRBJ1-1
clone size: -

CDR3 protein: CSARLGASGTSGNQETQYF
V gene: TRBV20-1
J gene: TRBJ2-5
clone size: many

CDR3 protein: CASSLTSLADPAQFF
V gene: TRBV5-1
J gene: TRBJ2-1
clone size: many

CDR3 protein: CASQQGYEQYF
V gene: TRBV5-1
J gene: TRBJ2-7
clone size: -

CDR3 protein: CASSPDGSGYTF
V gene: TRBV9
J gene: TRBJ1-2
clone size: -

CDR3 protein: CASSQDRGSTDTQYF
V gene: TRBV7-3
J gene: TRBJ2-3
clone size: few

CDR3 protein: CASSTTWGSHNEKLFF
V gene: TRBV28
J gene: TRBJ1-4
clone size: -

CDR3 protein: CASSQVLDTGELFF
V gene: TRBV4-1
J gene: TRBJ2-2
clone size: many

CDR3 protein: CASRTGSTEASF
V gene: TRBV6-5
J gene: TRBJ1-1
clone size: -

CDR3 protein: CASSSGQGIYNEQFF
V gene: TRBV5-5
J gene: TRBJ2-1
clone size: many

CDR3 protein: CAGGREGAFNEQFF
V gene: TRBV5-4
J gene: TRBJ2-1
clone size: -

CDR3 protein: CASSISRVRADTQYF
V gene: TRBV19
J gene: TRBJ2-3
clone size: many

CDR3 protein: CASSQTRPGGEETQYF
V gene: TRBV5-4
J gene: TRBJ2-5
clone size: many

CDR3 protein: CAISVGQGANGELFF
V gene: TRBV10-3
J gene: TRBJ2-2
clone size: -

CDR3 protein: CASSATGTSWAF
V gene: TRBV9
J gene: TRBJ2-1
clone size: -

CDR3 protein: CASSPKGGNTGELFF
V gene: TRBV7-8
J gene: TRBJ2-2
clone size: -

CDR3 protein: CASSQRRGPEAFF
V gene: TRBV4-1
J gene: TRBJ1-1
clone size: -

CDR3 protein: CSAPQGVVGYTF
V gene: TRBV20-1
J gene: TRBJ1-2
clone size: -

CDR3 protein: CASSVGAAANYGYTF
V gene: TRBV9
J gene: TRBJ1-2
clone size: many

CDR3 protein: CASSLGQDQPQHF
V gene: TRBV5-3
J gene: TRBJ1-5
clone size: -

CDR3 protein: CASSRTGETYNEQFF
V gene: TRBV5-1
J gene: TRBJ2-1
clone size: many

CDR3 protein: CASSMGPMGDSDLEKLFF
V gene: TRBV19
J gene: TRBJ1-4
clone size: many

CDR3 protein: CASSSGHSSYEQYF
V gene: TRBV4-3
J gene: TRBJ2-7
clone size: -

CDR3 protein: CSASSGSSGNTIYF
V gene: TRBV20-1
J gene: TRBJ1-3
clone size: many

CDR3 protein: CSAESGLVREQYF
V gene: TRBV20-1
J gene: TRBJ2-7
clone size: medium-sized

CDR3 protein: CASSLGLAQVGTYEQYF
V gene: TRBV5-1
J gene: TRBJ2-7
clone size: -

CDR3 protein: CANFPRQVSGGRNEQFF
V gene: TRBV2
J gene: TRBJ2-1
clone size: few

CDR3 protein: CASSEAAGGPEAQYF
V gene: TRBV6-1
J gene: TRBJ2-5
clone size: -

CDR3 protein: CASQLPGLAENTGELFF
V gene: TRBV6-1
J gene: TRBJ2-2
clone size: -

CDR3 protein: CASSLTAPDSPLHF
V gene: TRBV7-2
J gene: TRBJ1-6
clone size: once

CDR3 protein: CASSITANTEAFF
V gene: TRBV19
J gene: TRBJ1-1
clone size: -

CDR3 protein: CASGTSRYEQYF
V gene: TRBV7-2
J gene: TRBJ2-7
clone size: few

CDR3 protein: CASSENDRRTGELFF
V gene: TRBV7-8
J gene: TRBJ2-2
clone size: -

CDR3 protein: CASSFAGVSTEAFF
V gene: TRBV12-3/TRBV12-4
J gene: TRBJ1-1
clone size: -

CDR3 protein: CASSYGDLAETQYF
V gene: TRBV7-7
J gene: TRBJ2-5
clone size: -

CDR3 protein: CASSSSGRDEQYF
V gene: TRBV7-7
J gene: TRBJ2-7
clone size: -

CDR3 protein: CASSLGGGLSYEQYF
V gene: TRBV7-6
J gene: TRBJ2-7
clone size: many

CDR3 protein: CSVRTSIAYEQYF
V gene: TRBV29-1
J gene: TRBJ2-7
clone size: -

CDR3 protein: CATPPATNEKLFF
V gene: TRBV15
J gene: TRBJ1-4
clone size: once

CDR3 protein: CATSRATGGNTEAFF
V gene: TRBV15
J gene: TRBJ1-1
clone size: -

CDR3 protein: CASIRTGTGNQPQHF
V gene: TRBV12-3/TRBV12-4
J gene: TRBJ1-5
clone size: few

CDR3 protein: CANSSPRTGSKETQYF
V gene: TRBV19
J gene: TRBJ2-5
clone size: -